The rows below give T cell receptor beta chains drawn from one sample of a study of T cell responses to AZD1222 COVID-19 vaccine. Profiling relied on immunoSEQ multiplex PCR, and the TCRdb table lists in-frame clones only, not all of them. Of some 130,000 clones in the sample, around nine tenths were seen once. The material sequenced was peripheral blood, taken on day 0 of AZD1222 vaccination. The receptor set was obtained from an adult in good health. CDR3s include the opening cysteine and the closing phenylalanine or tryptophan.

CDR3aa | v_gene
CSVEDRAGWEQLNYGYTF | TRBV29-1
CASSSGYSEAFF | TRBV5-1
CASSQGVIIGNEQFF | TRBV4-2
CASSLVQGYTF | TRBV5-6
CASTLRTTTDTQYF | TRBV7-9
CASSPEAGARNEQFF | TRBV14
CASSVGDSPLHF | TRBV2
CASSQGTRGETQYF | TRBV4-3
CASSPNFSGANVLTF | TRBV7-2
CSVPTGTEAFF | TRBV29-1
CASSGAGTHNEQFF | TRBV5-1
CASSRTGKQPQHF | TRBV12-3/TRBV12-4
CATSRDATGRSGNTIYF | TRBV15
CSVVVGVIYEQYF | TRBV29-1
CASHGNEKLFF | TRBV12-3/TRBV12-4
CASSSQWSGGETQYF | TRBV5-1